Given below is one TCR beta chain in context. Its antigen is unidentified. The data belong to a study of cytomegalovirus exposure and HLA in healthy donors. Study-wide points: In vitro confirmation showed three CMV-associated chains to be CMV antigen specific. A missense variant in DCLRE1C was later tied to TCR beta V- and J-gene trimming.

Each of the donors was a healthy bone marrow donor. Vbeta (60) and Jbeta (13) primers were used in the PCR. Only in-frame clones appear in the TCRdb table, and some are missing; sequencing was by immunoSEQ multiplex PCR. The data show approximately 200,000 clones, with about 80% seen just once and around 2.1% held by the top ten. V lost 5 bases to trimming and J lost 3 bases; unmatched junction nucleotides: 6. There are 15 residues in the CDR3. Germline-derived CDR1 and CDR2 are SGHNT and YYREEE (reference sequence). The chain has TRBV5-4 and TRBJ2-1; TRBD1 matches 9 bases. This receptor was obtained from a woman under 30 in good health and CMV-seropositive. The sequenced sample consisted of PBMCs. CDR3: CASSRRDRVYNEQFF. As DNA, the CDR3 is TGTGCCAGCAGTCGCCGGGACAGGGTCTACAATGAGCAGTTCTTC.